This entry features one T cell receptor beta chain sequence. This clonotype has ten or more counts. No cognate antigen has been identified for it. Base quality data are lacking; no much larger clone is found one base away. For unsorted PBMC libraries, 2 million PBMCs were used after storage in RNAlater at -80 degrees C until RNA extraction. Multiple sclerosis patients were enrolled in a US clinical protocol evaluating disease progression by magnetic resonance imaging. Peripheral blood was subjected to Ficoll-Hypaque density gradient centrifugation to isolate PBMCs, which were then cryopreserved in liquid nitrogen. The germline V gene (reference sequence) sets CDR1 to MNHNY and CDR2 to SVGAGI. The junction carries 7 bases between V and J, which are trimmed by 5 bases and 0 bases respectively. The CDR3 numbers 13 residues from cysteine through phenylalanine. The read is trimmed to its CDR3 DNA, 39 bases read in frame from base 1.

The record originates from a study of neurological immune-mediated disorders (dated by TCRdb to between 2018 and 2021). At the level of the whole study: Among the approximately 34 multiple sclerosis patients, relapsing-remitting MS accounted for about 31 and secondary progressive MS accounted for 3. Using UMI-based sequencing, the study compared peripheral blood TCR-beta repertoires from patients with HTLV-I-associated myelopathy (HAM/TSP), patients with multiple sclerosis, and healthy controls. Alongside PBMC samples, the set of some 100 TCR-beta libraries contained longitudinal samples, technical triplicates, and paired CD4+ and CD8+ T-cell subsets that had been sorted. The cohort comprised 65 to 75 subjects: 15 or so HAM/TSP patients, some 34 multiple sclerosis patients and around 20 healthy controls. Overall study outcomes, separate from this receptor: The highest TCR clonal expansion was observed in HAM/TSP patients, whereas the lowest was observed in MS patients, even when compared with healthy controls. No identical CDR3 amino acid sequences were shared among expanded clones across subjects, suggesting private TCR-beta repertoires in all groups. No association of the MS cluster with clinical or MRI features was observed, and the need for larger cohorts was stated by the authors. Repertoires from 18 of 34 MS patients were grouped by phylogenetic analysis into a cluster of related CDR3 sequences, suggesting a possible repertoire-level signature.

cDNA was synthesized by template-switch 5'RACE using a primer carrying a 10-nucleotide random unique molecular identifier by which each TCR transcript was tagged. Every sequencing run yielded over 170 million TCR-beta sequences covering 15-18 subjects. The RNeasy kit was used to extract total RNA. The KAPA Real-time Library Amplification kit was used to amplify TCR-beta VDJ regions with primers targeting the TCR constant region and the 5'RACE anchor. A first PCR added sample indexes and Illumina adaptors, after which a second PCR increased the library yield. After purification with Ampure beads, the TCR product of roughly 650 bp was size-selected on a 2% E-gel SizeSelection system. Before pooling, libraries had their quality checked on a Bioanalyzer, their concentration measured with Qubit, and their quantity determined with the Kapa Library Quantification kit. An Illumina HiSeq 2500 sequenced the libraries paired-end 2 x 150 bp. To increase sequence diversity, roughly 25-31% phiX was spiked into each library pool. Per the source publication's procedure: Quality-filtered reads were processed with the UMI-based MiGEC pipeline, which removed over 75% of raw TCR sequences during error correction. IMGT germline references were used for alignment of VDJ genes, and clonotypes were defined by a unique CDR3 amino acid sequence together with V-J genes. Clonal expansion, Shannon diversity and CDR3 relatedness (CalcPairwiseDistances, ClusterSamples) were evaluated with VDJtools, and phylogenetic trees were built with CLCbio workbench. Clones with at least 8 unique UMIs were defined as expanded, with this threshold being based on coefficient-of-variation modelling across technical triplicates. In TCRdb, the public reads were trimmed at Q25 with fastp and aligned with MiXCR, with productive beta chains retained. Merged by CDR3 protein, the rows form single entries marked with the most common genes and DNA. The V and J calls here are based on TCRdb, not the publication. This sample comprises tens of thousands of distinct CDR3 sequences, 4.5% of them detected only once. Approximately 7% of the sample comes from the top ten.

The specimen was PBMCs. Recombination linked TRBV6-6 to TRBJ1-2, with the D gene call left open. This sequence was found in a man younger than 40 with multiple sclerosis. The base sequence is TGTGCCAGCAGTCCCGGGACTAACTATGGCTACACCTTC. Translation gives CASSPGTNYGYTF.